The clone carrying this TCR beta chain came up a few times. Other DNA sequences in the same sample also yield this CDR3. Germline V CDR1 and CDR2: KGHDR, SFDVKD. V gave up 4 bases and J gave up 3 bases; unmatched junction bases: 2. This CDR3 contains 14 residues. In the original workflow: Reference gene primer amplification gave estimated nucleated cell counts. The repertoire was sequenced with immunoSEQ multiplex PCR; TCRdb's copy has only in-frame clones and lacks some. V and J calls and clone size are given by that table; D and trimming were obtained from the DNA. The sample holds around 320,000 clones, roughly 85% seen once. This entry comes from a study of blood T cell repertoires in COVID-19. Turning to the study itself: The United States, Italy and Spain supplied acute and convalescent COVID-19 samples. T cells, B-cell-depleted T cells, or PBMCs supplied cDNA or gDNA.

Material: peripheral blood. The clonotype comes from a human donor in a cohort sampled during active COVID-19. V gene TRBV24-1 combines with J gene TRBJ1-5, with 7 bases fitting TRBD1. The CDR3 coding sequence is TGTGCCACCAGTGAGACAGGGTCCAATCAGCCCCAGCATTTT. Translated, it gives CATSETGSNQPQHF.